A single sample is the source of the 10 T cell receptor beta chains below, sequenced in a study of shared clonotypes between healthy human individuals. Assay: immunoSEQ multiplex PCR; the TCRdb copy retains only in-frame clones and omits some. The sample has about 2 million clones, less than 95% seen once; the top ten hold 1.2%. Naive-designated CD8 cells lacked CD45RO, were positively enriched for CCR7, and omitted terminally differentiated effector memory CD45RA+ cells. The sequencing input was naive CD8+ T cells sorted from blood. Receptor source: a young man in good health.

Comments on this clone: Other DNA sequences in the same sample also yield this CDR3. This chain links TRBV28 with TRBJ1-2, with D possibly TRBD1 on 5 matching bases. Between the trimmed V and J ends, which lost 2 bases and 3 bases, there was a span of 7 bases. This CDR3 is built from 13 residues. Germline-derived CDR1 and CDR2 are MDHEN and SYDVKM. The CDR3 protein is CASSLRDHYGYTF. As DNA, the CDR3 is TGTGCCAGCAGTTTAAGGGACCACTATGGCTACACCTTC.

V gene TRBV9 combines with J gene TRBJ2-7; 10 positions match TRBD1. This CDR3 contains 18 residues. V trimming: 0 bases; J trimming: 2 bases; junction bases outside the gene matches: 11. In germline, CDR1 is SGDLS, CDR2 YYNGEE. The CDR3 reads CASSVDDIGTGAAYEQYF. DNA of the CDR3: TGTGCCAGCAGCGTAGATGATATAGGGACAGGGGCTGCCTACGAGCAGTACTTC. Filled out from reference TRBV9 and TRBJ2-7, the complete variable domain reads DSGVTQTPKHLITATGQRVTLRCSPRSGDLSVYWYQQSLDQGLQFLIQYYNGEERAKGNILERFSAQQFPDLHSELNLSSLELGDSALYFCASSVDDIGTGAAYEQYFGPGTRLTVT.

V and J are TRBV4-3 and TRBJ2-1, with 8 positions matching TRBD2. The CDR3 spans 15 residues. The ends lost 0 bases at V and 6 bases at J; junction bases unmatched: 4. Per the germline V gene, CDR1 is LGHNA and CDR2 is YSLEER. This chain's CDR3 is CASSQDGTRFNEQFF. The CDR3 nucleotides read TGCGCCAGCAGCCAAGATGGGACTAGATTCAATGAGCAGTTCTTC.

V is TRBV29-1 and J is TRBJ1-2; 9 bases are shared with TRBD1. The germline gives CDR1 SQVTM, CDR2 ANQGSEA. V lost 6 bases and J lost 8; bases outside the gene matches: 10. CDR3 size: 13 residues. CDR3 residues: CSVRTGTGHGYTF. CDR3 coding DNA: TGCAGCGTACGAACCGGGACAGGGCACGGCTACACCTTC.

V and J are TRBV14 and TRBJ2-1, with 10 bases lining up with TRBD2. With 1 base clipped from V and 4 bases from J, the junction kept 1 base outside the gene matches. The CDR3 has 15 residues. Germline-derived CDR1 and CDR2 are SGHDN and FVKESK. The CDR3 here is CASSQGTSGYNEQFF. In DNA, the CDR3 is TGTGCCAGCAGCCAAGGGACTAGCGGATACAATGAGCAGTTCTTC.

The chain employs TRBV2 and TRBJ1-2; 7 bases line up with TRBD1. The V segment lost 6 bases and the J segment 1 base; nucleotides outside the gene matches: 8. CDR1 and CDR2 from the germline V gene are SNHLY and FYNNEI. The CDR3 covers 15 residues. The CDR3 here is CASRLRQGDNYGYTF. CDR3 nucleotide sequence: TGTGCCAGCAGACTGAGACAGGGCGATAACTATGGCTACACCTTC.

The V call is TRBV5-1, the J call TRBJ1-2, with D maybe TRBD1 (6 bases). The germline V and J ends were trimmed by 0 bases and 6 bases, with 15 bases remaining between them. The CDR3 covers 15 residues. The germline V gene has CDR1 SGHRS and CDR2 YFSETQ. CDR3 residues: CASSLAPGENHGYTF. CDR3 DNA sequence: TGCGCCAGCAGCTTGGCACCAGGGGAAAACCATGGCTACACCTTC.

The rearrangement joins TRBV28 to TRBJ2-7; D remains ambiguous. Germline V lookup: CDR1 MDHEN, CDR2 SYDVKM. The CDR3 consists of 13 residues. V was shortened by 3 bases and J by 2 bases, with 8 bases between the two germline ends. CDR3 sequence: CASSFRSTYEQYF. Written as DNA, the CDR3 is TGTGCCAGCAGTTTCCGATCGACCTACGAGCAGTACTTC.

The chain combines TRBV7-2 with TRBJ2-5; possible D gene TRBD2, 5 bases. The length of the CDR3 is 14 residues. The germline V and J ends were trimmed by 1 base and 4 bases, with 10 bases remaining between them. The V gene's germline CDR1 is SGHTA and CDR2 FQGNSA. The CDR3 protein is CASSLDLGRETQYF. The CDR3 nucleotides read TGTGCCAGCAGCTTAGATTTGGGGAGAGAGACCCAGTACTTC.

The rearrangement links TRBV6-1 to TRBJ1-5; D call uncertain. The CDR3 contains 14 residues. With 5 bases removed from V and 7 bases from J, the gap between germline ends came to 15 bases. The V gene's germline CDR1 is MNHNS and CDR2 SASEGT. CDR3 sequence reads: CASSSRGVVQPQHF. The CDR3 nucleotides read TGTGCCAGCAGTTCCCGCGGGGTAGTGCAGCCCCAGCATTTT.